This T cell receptor (beta chain) comes out of a study of shared clonotypes between healthy human individuals. Trimming took off 0 bases at V and 5 bases at J, with 16 bases between the two ends. The CDR3 contains 17 residues. Germline V lookup: CDR1 KGHSH, CDR2 LQKENI. Sequencing used immunoSEQ multiplex PCR; TCRdb keeps in-frame clones, though not all of them. The table includes roughly 2 million clones, over 85% detected once. Naive-designated CD8 cells lacked CD45RO, were positively enriched for CCR7, and omitted terminally differentiated effector memory CD45RA+ cells. The rearrangement joins TRBV18 to TRBJ1-4; unclear D gene. Sample: naive CD8+ T cells sorted from blood. This clonotype was sampled from a man aged 18-30 years in good health. The CDR3 loop is CASSPPVNTVGNEKLFF. The CDR3 DNA sequence: TGTGCCAGCTCACCACCGGTCAACACAGTCGGAAATGAAAAACTGTTTTTT. Drawing the rest from reference TRBV18 and TRBJ1-4, the complete variable domain is NAGVMQNPRHLVRRRGQEARLRCSPMKGHSHVYWYRQLPEEGLKFMVYLQKENIIDESGMPKERFSAEFPKEGPSILRIQQVVRGDSAAYFCASSPPVNTVGNEKLFFGSGTQLSVL.